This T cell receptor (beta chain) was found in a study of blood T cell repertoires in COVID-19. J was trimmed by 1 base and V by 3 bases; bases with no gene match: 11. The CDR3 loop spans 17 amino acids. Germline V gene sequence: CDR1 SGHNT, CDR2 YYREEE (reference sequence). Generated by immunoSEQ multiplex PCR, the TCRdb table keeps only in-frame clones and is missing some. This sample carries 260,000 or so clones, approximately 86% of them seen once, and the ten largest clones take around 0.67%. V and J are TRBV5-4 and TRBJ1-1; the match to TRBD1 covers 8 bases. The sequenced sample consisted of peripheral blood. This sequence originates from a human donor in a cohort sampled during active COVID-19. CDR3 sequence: CASSSKAGGGTNTEAFF. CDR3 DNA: TGTGCCAGCAGCTCAAAGGCAGGGGGCGGAACGAACACTGAAGCTTTCTTT.